A single sample gave rise to the 30 T cell receptor beta chains below, sequenced in a study of OX40 agonist ivuxolimab in advanced cancers. Generated by immunoSEQ multiplex PCR, the TCRdb table keeps only in-frame clones and is missing some. The sample yields around 70,000 clones, 84% seen once. The sample was CD4+ or CD8+ T cells sorted from blood, taken in a trial of the OX40 agonist ivuxolimab. The receptor source for this set is an adult with an advanced solid tumor such as melanoma, head and neck, liver or kidney cancer.

V usage is TRBV12-5 and J usage is TRBJ2-3, with 11 positions matching TRBD2. The V and J ends lost 1 base and 0 bases, in that order; junction bases with no gene match: 0. Germline V gene sequence: CDR1 LGHNT, CDR2 FRNRAP. This CDR3 is 16 amino acids long. The chain's CDR3 is CASGLGLAGSTDTQYF. CDR3 coding DNA: TGTGCTAGTGGTTTGGGACTAGCGGGGAGCACAGATACGCAGTATTTT.

This clone has ten or more counts. The chain links TRBV14 to TRBJ1-4; 7 bases line up with TRBD1. This CDR3 comprises 14 residues. With V trimmed by 6 bases and J by 3 bases, 4 bases remained unmatched. Germline CDR1 and CDR2: SGHDN and FVKESK. This chain's CDR3 is CASSNQGANEKLFF. In DNA, the CDR3 is TGTGCCAGCAGTAATCAGGGGGCTAATGAAAAACTGTTTTTT.

The J gene is TRBJ1-2, the V gene TRBV6-1; the match to TRBD1 covers 9 bases. J gave up 3 bases and V 5 bases, and 4 bases lay outside the gene matches. The CDR3 runs to 14 residues. Per germline, CDR1 MNHNS and CDR2 SASEGT. The CDR3 sequence is CASSIQGADYGYTF. The CDR3 DNA sequence: TGTGCCAGCAGTATACAGGGGGCGGACTATGGCTACACCTTC.

This sequence joins TRBV7-9 and TRBJ2-1; 7 bases map to TRBD1. Per germline, CDR1 SEHNR and CDR2 FQNEAQ (reference sequence). The V gene end was trimmed by 5 bases and the J gene end by 9 bases; junction bases not matched to a gene: 10. The CDR3 is 14 amino acids. CDR3 in amino acids: CASSRVAGGAEQFF. CDR3 DNA: TGTGCCAGCAGCCGGGTGGCAGGGGGAGCTGAGCAGTTCTTC. The whole variable domain, remainder taken from reference TRBV7-9 and TRBJ2-1, is DTGVSQNPRHKITKRGQNVTFRCDPISEHNRLYWYRQTLGQGPEFLTYFQNEAQLEKSRLLSDRFSAERPKGSFSTLEIQRTEQGDSAMYLCASSRVAGGAEQFFGPGTRLTVL.

The J gene is TRBJ1-2, the V gene TRBV6-5; no clear D. The CDR3 has 10 amino acids. The V gene's germline CDR1 is MNHEY and CDR2 SVGAGI. V lost 6 bases to trimming and J lost 6 bases, with 5 bases between them. The CDR3 here is CASRDNGYTF. For the CDR3, the DNA is TGTGCCAGCAGGGATAATGGCTACACCTTC.

This clone was counted a single time. This chain uses TRBV7-9 with TRBJ2-5; D may be TRBD1 (5 bases). The CDR3 has 16 residues. Germline loops: CDR1 SEHNR, CDR2 FQNEAQ (reference sequence). The V and J ends lost 1 base and 5 bases respectively, with 17 bases between them. The CDR3, as DNA: TGTGCCAGCAGCTTAGGTTACGGTCCACAGGTTGAGACCCAGTACTTC. This translates into CASSLGYGPQVETQYF.

The V and J genes are TRBV27 and TRBJ2-7, with 7 bases identical to TRBD2. This CDR3 has 14 residues. Germline loops: CDR1 MNHEY, CDR2 SMNVEV (reference sequence). Losses at the gene ends were 6 bases for V and 2 bases for J; bases not matched to a gene: 7. In nucleotides, the CDR3 is TGTGCCAGCAGGTCGATAGCGGGCCCCTACGAGCAGTACTTC. This encodes CASRSIAGPYEQYF.

This clone was observed a few times. This chain links TRBV28 with TRBJ1-1; D perhaps matches TRBD1 (6 bases). Germline V gene sequence: CDR1 MDHEN, CDR2 SYDVKM. V lost 6 bases and J 4 bases, leaving 15 bases between the germline ends. The CDR3 covers 14 residues. CDR3 nucleotides: TGTGCCAGCAGATCCCGGGAGGGGGGCACTGAAGCTTTCTTT. Translated: CASRSREGGTEAFF.

This CDR3 is CASSESVFRWPNQPQHF. CDR3 in DNA: TGTGCCAGCAGTGAAAGCGTATTTAGGTGGCCCAATCAGCCCCAGCATTTT. V usage is TRBV6-1 and J usage is TRBJ1-5, with no clear D. The CDR3 is 17 amino acids. Germline CDR1 and CDR2: MNHNS and SASEGT. V was trimmed by 2 bases and J by 3 bases, leaving 17 bases between them.

The gene calls are TRBV7-2 and TRBJ2-2; D may be TRBD1 (6 bases). The CDR3 length is 15 residues. The germline V gene has CDR1 SGHTA and CDR2 FQGNSA. V lost 5 bases and J lost 3, with 13 bases in between. The CDR3 reads CASSPRGQYTGELFF. The DNA of the CDR3 is TGTGCCAGCAGCCCCCGAGGACAGTACACCGGGGAGCTGTTTTTT.

The J gene is TRBJ2-5, the V gene TRBV5-1, with 8 bases aligning to TRBD1. Looked up from germline, CDR1 is SGHRS and CDR2 is YFSETQ. The CDR3 spans 12 residues. V shed 4 bases and J 6 bases; nucleotides not matched to a gene: 2. The CDR3 coding sequence is TGCGCCAGCAGCGACAGGGGACAGACCCAGTACTTC. It specifies CASSDRGQTQYF.

This chain connects TRBV13 to TRBJ1-1, with a possible D match to TRBD1 (5 bases). The CDR3 loop spans 14 amino acids. Germline CDR1 is PRHDT and CDR2 is FYEKMQ (reference sequence). The V end was cut by 3 bases, the J end by 0 bases, with 8 bases between. The chain's CDR3 is CASSFGGMNTEAFF. Written as DNA, the CDR3 is TGTGCCAGCAGCTTCGGGGGGATGAACACTGAAGCTTTCTTT.

This clone was counted between two and nine times. The rearrangement links TRBV28 to TRBJ1-6; no reliable D call. The germline V and J ends were trimmed by 7 bases and 10 bases, with 17 bases remaining between them. The germline gives CDR1 MDHEN, CDR2 SYDVKM. This CDR3 has 14 residues. The CDR3 here is CASTLVRVGSPLHF. Written as DNA, the CDR3 is TGTGCCAGCACCCTGGTCCGAGTCGGATCACCCCTCCACTTT.

This clone was seen just once. The chain is built from TRBV4-1 and TRBJ1-1; no clear D gene. This CDR3 has 15 residues. CDR1 MGHRA and CDR2 YSYEKL come from the germline V gene. Trimming shortened V by 4 bases and J by 7 bases, and 19 bases separated the two germline ends. The chain's CDR3 is CASSPTNKGGSEAFF. CDR3 DNA: TGCGCCAGCAGCCCCACCAACAAGGGAGGTAGTGAAGCTTTCTTT.

The chain joins TRBV27 to TRBJ2-3; 8 bases match TRBD2. Germline-derived CDR1 and CDR2 are MNHEY and SMNVEV (reference sequence). This CDR3 comprises 20 residues. The trim removed 2 bases at V and 4 bases at J, leaving 20 bases unmatched. The CDR3 protein is CASSLHRTPAGGIWADTQYF. As DNA, the CDR3 is TGTGCCAGCAGTTTACATCGGACCCCGGCGGGAGGTATCTGGGCAGATACGCAGTATTTT.

V gene TRBV5-1 combines with J gene TRBJ1-6; no firm D call. Germline lookup yields CDR1 SGHRS and CDR2 YFSETQ. The CDR3 contains 15 residues. Trimming cost V 0 bases and J 6 bases, with 10 bases left between them. The CDR3 spells CASSLEGHGNSPLHF. CDR3 sequence (DNA): TGCGCCAGCAGCTTGGAAGGGCATGGTAATTCACCCCTCCACTTT.

The rearrangement uses TRBV18 and TRBJ2-2; possibly TRBD2 for D (6 bases). Germline V CDR1 and CDR2: KGHSH, LQKENI. Trimming took off 3 bases at V and 0 bases at J, with 20 bases between the two ends. The CDR3 runs 19 residues. CDR3 sequence (DNA): TGTGCCAGCTCACCGGCGGGACGGGTAGCGACCGCGAACACCGGGGAGCTGTTTTTT. This gives the protein CASSPAGRVATANTGELFF.

The genes are TRBV29-1 and TRBJ2-5; D gene unclear. The CDR3 spans 11 residues. The V and J ends lost 1 base and 5 bases respectively, with 5 bases between them. Germline V gene data show CDR1 as SQVTM and CDR2 as ANQGSEA. CDR3 amino acids: CSVEVYETQYF. In DNA, the CDR3 is TGCAGCGTTGAAGTCTATGAGACCCAGTACTTC.

The chain joins TRBV5-1 to TRBJ1-2; maybe TRBD1 (6 bases). Germline CDR1 is SGHRS and CDR2 is YFSETQ. The length of the CDR3 is 13 residues. V lost 4 bases to trimming and J lost 7 bases, with 14 bases between them. The DNA of the CDR3 is TGCGCCAGCAGCCTACTGACGGGGGCTGGCTACACCTTC. As protein: CASSLLTGAGYTF.

J is TRBJ1-2 and V is TRBV4-1; TRBD1 might be the D (6 bases). Per germline, CDR1 MGHRA and CDR2 YSYEKL. This CDR3 has 14 amino acids. Trimming stripped 2 bases from V and 7 bases from J, with 14 bases between. The DNA of the CDR3 is TGCGCCAGCAGCCAACTGGCGGCCAGGGGTGGCTACACCTTC. Translated: CASSQLAARGGYTF.

This sequence joins TRBV11-3 and TRBJ2-6; no clear D. The CDR3 has 16 residues. The V gene's germline CDR1 is SGHNT and CDR2 YENEEA. The V end lost 5 bases, the J end lost 0 bases, and 11 bases lay between the germline ends. CDR3 DNA: TGTGCCAGCAGCGCTCAGAGTTTCTCTGGGGCCAACGTCCTGACTTTC. Its translation: CASSAQSFSGANVLTF.

In this sample, this clone turned up once. The chain links TRBV27 to TRBJ1-2, with TRBD1 matching over 8 bases. The V segment lost 4 bases and the J segment 4 bases; nucleotides outside the gene matches: 5. The CDR3 length is 14 residues. Germline CDR1 MNHEY, CDR2 SMNVEV (reference sequence). The CDR3 region has the DNA TGTGCCAGCAGTTCCCTCGACAGGGGCTATGGCTACACCTTC. Translated: CASSSLDRGYGYTF.

V gene TRBV6-7 combines with J gene TRBJ2-5, with TRBD1 identical over 9 bases. TRBV6-7 is assigned to the ORF class and has an uncertain function. The CDR3 has 16 amino acids. J lost 8 bases, V lost 2 bases, and 12 bases had no gene match. Here the CDR3 reads CASSYPGTGSKETQYF. The DNA for the CDR3 is TGTGCCAGCAGTTACCCTGGGACAGGGAGTAAGGAAACCCAGTACTTC.

The CDR3 bases are TGTGCCAGCAGTGGGACCCTTGCCTCTGGAAACACCATATATTTT. It specifies CASSGTLASGNTIYF. The rearrangement links TRBV2 to TRBJ1-3; D uncertain. In germline, CDR1 is SNHLY, CDR2 FYNNEI. Trimming shortened V by 4 bases and J by 0 bases, and 10 bases separated the two germline ends. The CDR3 runs 15 residues.

This rearrangement joins TRBV5-5 to TRBJ1-2; weak D call: TRBD1 (5 bases). The CDR3 is made up of 13 amino acids. From germline, CDR1 is SGHKS and CDR2 YYEKEE (reference sequence). V lost 4 bases and J 4 bases, leaving 11 bases between the germline ends. The CDR3 nucleotides are TGTGCCAGCAGCGCGGCCGGGGGCTATGGCTACACCTTC. It is translated as CASSAAGGYGYTF.

The chain joins TRBV20-1 to TRBJ2-1; D gene unclear. This CDR3 is built from 11 residues. The germline V gene has CDR1 DFQATT and CDR2 SNEGSKA (reference sequence). The CDR3 DNA reads TGCAAGGTAGGCTCCTACAATGAGCAGTTCTTC. Translating gives CKVGSYNEQFF.

The rearrangement links TRBV4-3 to TRBJ2-5, with D possibly TRBD2 on 6 matching bases. There are 15 residues in the CDR3. Trimming took 3 bases from V and 2 from J, leaving 13 bases between them. Germline values: CDR1 LGHNA, CDR2 YSLEER. CDR3 coding DNA: TGCGCCAGCAGCCAGGCCGCTAGCGATCAAGAGACCCAGTACTTC. This encodes CASSQAASDQETQYF.

The chain couples TRBV5-1 to TRBJ1-4, with D perhaps TRBD1 (5 bases). V was shortened by 2 bases and J by 3 bases, with 11 bases between the two germline ends. Per germline, CDR1 SGHRS and CDR2 YFSETQ. This CDR3 has 15 amino acids. CDR3 sequence (DNA): TGCGCCAGCAGCTTTAGGGGAGGGGCTAATGAAAAACTGTTTTTT. Residues: CASSFRGGANEKLFF.

This rearrangement joins TRBV5-1 to TRBJ2-1, with unresolved D. Germline V CDR1 and CDR2: SGHRS, YFSETQ. CDR3 length: 15 amino acids. Between the trimmed V and J ends, which lost 2 bases and 0 bases, there was a span of 9 bases. CDR3 protein: CASSLGSNSYNEQFF. CDR3 DNA sequence: TGCGCCAGCAGCTTAGGGTCCAACTCCTACAATGAGCAGTTCTTC.

V is TRBV5-8 and J is TRBJ1-3; no clear D. Trimming removed 4 bases at V and 2 bases at J, with 7 bases between. CDR3 length: 13 residues. Germline CDR1 and CDR2: SGHTS and YDEGEE. As DNA, the CDR3 is TGTGCCAGCAGCCCCGGTCCTGGAAACACCATATATTTT. Protein: CASSPGPGNTIYF.